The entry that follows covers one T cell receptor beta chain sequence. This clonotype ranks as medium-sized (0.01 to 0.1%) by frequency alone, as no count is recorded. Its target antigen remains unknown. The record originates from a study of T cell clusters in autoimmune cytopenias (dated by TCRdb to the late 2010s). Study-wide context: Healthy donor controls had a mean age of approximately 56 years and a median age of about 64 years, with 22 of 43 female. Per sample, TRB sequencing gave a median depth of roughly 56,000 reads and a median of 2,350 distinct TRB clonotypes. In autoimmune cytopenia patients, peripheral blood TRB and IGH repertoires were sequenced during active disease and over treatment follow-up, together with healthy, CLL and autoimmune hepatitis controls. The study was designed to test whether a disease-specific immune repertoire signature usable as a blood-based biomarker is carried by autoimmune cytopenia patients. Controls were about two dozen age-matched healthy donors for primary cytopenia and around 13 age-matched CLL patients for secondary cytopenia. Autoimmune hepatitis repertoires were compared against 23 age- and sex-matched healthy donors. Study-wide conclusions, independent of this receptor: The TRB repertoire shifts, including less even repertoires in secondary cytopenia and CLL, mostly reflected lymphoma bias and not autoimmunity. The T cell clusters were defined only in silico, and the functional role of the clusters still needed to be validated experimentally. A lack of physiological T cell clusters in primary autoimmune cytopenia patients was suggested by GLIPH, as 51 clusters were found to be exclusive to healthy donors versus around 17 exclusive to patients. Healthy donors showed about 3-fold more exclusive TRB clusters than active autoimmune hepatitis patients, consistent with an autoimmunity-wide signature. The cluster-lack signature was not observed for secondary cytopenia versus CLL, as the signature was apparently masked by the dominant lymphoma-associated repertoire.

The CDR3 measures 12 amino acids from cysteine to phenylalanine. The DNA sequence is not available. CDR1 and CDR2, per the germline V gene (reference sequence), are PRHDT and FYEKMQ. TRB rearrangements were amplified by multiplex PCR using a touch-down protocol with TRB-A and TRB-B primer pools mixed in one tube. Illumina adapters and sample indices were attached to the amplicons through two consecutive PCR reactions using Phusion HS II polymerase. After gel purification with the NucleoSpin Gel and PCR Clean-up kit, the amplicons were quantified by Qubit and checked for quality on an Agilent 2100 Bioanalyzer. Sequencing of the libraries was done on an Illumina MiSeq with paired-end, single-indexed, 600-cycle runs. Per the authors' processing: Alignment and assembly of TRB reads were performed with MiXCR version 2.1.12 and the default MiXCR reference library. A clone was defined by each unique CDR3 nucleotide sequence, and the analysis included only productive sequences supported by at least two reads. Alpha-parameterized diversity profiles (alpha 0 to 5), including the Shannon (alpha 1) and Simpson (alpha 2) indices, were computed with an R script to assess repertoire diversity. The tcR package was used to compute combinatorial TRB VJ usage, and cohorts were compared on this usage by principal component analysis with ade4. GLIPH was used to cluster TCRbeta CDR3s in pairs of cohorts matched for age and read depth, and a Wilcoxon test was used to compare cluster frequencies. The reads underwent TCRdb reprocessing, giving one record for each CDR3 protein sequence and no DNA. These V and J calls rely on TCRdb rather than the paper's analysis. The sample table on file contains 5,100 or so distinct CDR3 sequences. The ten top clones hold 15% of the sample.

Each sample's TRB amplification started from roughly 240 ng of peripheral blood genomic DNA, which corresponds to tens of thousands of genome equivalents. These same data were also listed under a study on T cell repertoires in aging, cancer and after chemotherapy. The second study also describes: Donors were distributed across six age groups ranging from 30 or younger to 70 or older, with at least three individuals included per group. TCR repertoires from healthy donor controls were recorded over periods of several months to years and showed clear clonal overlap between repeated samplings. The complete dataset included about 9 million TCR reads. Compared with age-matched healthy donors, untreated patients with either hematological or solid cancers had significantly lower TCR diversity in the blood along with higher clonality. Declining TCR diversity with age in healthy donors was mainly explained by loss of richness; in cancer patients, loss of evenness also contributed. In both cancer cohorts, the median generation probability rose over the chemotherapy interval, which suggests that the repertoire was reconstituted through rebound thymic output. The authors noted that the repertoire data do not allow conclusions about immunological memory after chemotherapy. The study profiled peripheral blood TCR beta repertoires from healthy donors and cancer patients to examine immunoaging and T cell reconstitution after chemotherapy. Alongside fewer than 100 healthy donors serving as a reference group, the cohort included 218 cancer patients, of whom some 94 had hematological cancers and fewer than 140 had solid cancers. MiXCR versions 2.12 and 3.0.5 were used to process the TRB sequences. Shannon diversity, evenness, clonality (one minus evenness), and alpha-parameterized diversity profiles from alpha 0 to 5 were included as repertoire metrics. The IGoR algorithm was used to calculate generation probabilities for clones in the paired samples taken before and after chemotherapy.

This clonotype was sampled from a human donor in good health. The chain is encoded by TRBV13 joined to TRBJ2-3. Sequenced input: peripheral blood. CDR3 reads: CASSQLEDTQYF.